This T cell receptor (beta chain) was retrieved from a study of cytomegalovirus exposure and HLA in healthy donors. Germline lookup yields CDR1 MNHNS and CDR2 SASEGT. This CDR3 contains 15 residues. V was shortened by 1 base and J by 4 bases, with 13 bases between the two germline ends. PCR primers comprised 60 Vbeta and 13 Jbeta primers. Only in-frame clones appear in the TCRdb table, and some are missing; sequencing was by immunoSEQ multiplex PCR. This sample has 150,000 to 200,000 clones; roughly three quarters occur once, and the top ten carry 6% to 7.5%. This TCR came from a middle-aged man in good health and CMV-seropositive. Sequenced sample: PBMCs. V gene TRBV6-1 combines with J gene TRBJ1-2; no firm D call. CDR3: CASSEGTLRGYGYTF. As DNA, the CDR3 is TGTGCCAGCAGTGAAGGAACCCTACGGGGCTATGGCTACACCTTC.